The present T cell receptor beta chain was sequenced within a study of control samples from healthy donors and cancer patients. The CDR3 is 13 amino acids. Trimming removed 4 bases from V and 6 bases from J; junction bases left unmatched: 4. Using immunoSEQ multiplex PCR, the repertoire was profiled, and TCRdb retains in-frame clones only, with some absent. This sample has approximately 220,000 clones, with over 90% found just once. This clonotype was obtained from a man aged 45-65 years in good health. The V call is TRBV12-3 or TRBV12-4, the J call TRBJ1-1, with 8 bases that match TRBD1. Sequencing was performed on blood. Here the CDR3 reads CASSSQGAAEAFF. CDR3 DNA: TGTGCCAGCAGTTCTCAGGGGGCGGCTGAAGCTTTCTTT.